This entry describes one T cell receptor beta chain. Method: immunoSEQ multiplex PCR; TCRdb's copy keeps in-frame clones and lacks some. Among 150,000 to 250,000 clones, 65% to 90% were seen once, and the ten largest hold around 15%. The CDR3 is made up of 16 amino acids. Germline CDR1 is SGDLS and CDR2 is YYNGEE. J lost 1 base, V lost 5 bases, and 8 bases had no gene match. The entry originates in a study of cytomegalovirus exposure and HLA in healthy donors. It was the roughly 110-subject validation cohort, separate from the approximately 680-subject first cohort, to which the donors belonged. Material: PBMCs. The chain combines TRBV9 with TRBJ2-1; 8 nucleotides match TRBD2. This TCR was sampled from a woman aged 30 to 39 in good health and CMV-seropositive. This CDR3 reads CASSQPGTSSYNEQFF. CDR3 coding DNA: TGTGCCAGCAGTCAACCCGGGACTAGTTCCTACAATGAGCAGTTCTTC.